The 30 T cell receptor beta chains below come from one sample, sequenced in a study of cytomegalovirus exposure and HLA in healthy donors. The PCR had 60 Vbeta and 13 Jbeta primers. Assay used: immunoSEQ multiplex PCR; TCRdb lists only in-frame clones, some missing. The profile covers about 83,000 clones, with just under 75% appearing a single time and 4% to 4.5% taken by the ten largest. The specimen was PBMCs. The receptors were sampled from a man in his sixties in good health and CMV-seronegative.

CDR3 in amino acids: CSAALGQNQPQHF. For the CDR3, the DNA is TGCAGCGCTGCCCTGGGCCAGAATCAGCCCCAGCATTTT. This chain connects TRBV29-1 to TRBJ1-5; D gene unclear. The ends were cut back, 7 bases at V and 4 bases at J, with 14 bases in the middle. The CDR3 length is 13 residues. The germline gives CDR1 SQVTM, CDR2 ANQGSEA.

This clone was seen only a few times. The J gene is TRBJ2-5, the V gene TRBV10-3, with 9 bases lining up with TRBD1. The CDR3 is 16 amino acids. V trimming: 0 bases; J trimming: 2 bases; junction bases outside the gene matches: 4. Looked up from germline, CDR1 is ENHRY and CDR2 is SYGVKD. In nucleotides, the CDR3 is TGTGCCATCAGTGAGTCGCCGGGACAGGGACAAGAGACCCAGTACTTC. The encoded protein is CAISESPGQGQETQYF.

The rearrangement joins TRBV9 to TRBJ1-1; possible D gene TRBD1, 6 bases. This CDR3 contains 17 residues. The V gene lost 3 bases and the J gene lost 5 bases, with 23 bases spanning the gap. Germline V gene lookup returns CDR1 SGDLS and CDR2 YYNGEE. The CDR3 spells CASSAGRGAPGRTEAFF. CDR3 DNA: TGTGCCAGCAGCGCGGGGAGGGGGGCGCCGGGCAGGACTGAAGCTTTCTTT.

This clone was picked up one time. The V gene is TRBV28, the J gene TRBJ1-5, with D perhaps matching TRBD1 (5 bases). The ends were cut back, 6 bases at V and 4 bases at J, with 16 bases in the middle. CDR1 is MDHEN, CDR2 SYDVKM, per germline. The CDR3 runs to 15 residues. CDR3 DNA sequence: TGTGCCAGCAGACCCCAGGGATTGCTAAATCAGCCCCAGCATTTT. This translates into CASRPQGLLNQPQHF. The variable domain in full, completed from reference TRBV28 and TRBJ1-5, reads DVKVTQSSRYLVKRTGEKVFLECVQDMDHENMFWYRQDPGLGLRLIYFSYDVKMKEKGDIPEGYSVSREKKERFSLILESASTNQTSMYLCASRPQGLLNQPQHFGDGTRLSIL.

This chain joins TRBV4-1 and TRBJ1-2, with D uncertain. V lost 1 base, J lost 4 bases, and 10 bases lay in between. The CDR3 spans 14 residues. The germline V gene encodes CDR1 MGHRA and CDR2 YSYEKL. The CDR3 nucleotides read TGCGCCAGCAGCCAAGTGGCGGCCGGCTATGGCTACACCTTC. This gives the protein CASSQVAAGYGYTF.

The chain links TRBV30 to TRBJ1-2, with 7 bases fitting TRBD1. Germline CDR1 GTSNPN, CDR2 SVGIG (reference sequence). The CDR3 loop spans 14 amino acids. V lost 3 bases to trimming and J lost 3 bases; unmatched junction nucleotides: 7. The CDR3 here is CAWSPTGSDYGYTF. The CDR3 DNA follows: TGTGCCTGGAGCCCGACAGGGTCTGACTATGGCTACACCTTC.

The DNA of the CDR3 is TGCGCCAGCAGCCAAGAGTGGCGGGGGGGAAAAAACATTCAGTACTTC. It translates to CASSQEWRGGKNIQYF. The chain uses TRBV4-1 and TRBJ2-4; 9 bases fit TRBD2. V was clipped by 0 bases and J by 4 bases; unmatched bases: 4. CDR1 is MGHRA, CDR2 YSYEKL, per germline. The CDR3 extends over 16 amino acids.

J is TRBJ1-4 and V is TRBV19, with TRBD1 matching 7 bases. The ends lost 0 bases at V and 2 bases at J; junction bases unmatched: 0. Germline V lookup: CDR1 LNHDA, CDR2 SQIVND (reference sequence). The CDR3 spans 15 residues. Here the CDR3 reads CASSIEGGTNEKLFF. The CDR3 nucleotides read TGTGCCAGTAGTATAGAAGGGGGCACTAATGAAAAACTGTTTTTT.

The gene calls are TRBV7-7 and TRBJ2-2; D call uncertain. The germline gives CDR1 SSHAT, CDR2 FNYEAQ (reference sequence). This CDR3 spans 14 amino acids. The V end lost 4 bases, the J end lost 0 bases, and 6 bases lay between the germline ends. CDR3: CASSYRANTGELFF. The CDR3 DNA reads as TGTGCCAGCAGCTATCGGGCGAACACCGGGGAGCTGTTTTTT.

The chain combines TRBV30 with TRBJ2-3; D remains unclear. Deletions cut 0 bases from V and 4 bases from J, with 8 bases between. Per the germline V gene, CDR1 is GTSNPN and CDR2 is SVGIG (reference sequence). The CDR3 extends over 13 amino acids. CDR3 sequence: CAWSVRSADTQYF. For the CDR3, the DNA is TGTGCCTGGAGTGTACGGAGCGCAGATACGCAGTATTTT.

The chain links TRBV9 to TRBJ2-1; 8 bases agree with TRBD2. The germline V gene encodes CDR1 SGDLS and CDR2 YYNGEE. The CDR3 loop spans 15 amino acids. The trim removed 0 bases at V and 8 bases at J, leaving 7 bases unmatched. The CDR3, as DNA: TGTGCCAGCAGCGTAGAGGCGGGGGGCGGCGATGAGCAGTTCTTC. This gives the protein CASSVEAGGGDEQFF.

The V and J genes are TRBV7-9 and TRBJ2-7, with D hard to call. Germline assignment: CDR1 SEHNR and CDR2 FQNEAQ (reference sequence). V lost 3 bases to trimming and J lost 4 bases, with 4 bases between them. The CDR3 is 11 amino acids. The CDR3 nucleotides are TGTGCCAGCAGCTTTCAGTACGAGCAGTACTTC. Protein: CASSFQYEQYF.

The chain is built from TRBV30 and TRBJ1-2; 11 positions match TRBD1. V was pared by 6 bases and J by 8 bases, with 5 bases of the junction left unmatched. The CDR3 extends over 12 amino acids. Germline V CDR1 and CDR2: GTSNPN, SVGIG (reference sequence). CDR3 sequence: CACGQGANGYTF. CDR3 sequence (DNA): TGTGCCTGCGGACAGGGGGCGAACGGCTACACCTTC.

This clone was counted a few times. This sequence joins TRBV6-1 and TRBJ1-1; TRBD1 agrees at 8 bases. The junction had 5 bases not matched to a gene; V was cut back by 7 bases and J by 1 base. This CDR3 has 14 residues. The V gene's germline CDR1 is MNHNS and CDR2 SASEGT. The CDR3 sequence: CASIYDRGNTEAFF. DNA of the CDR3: TGTGCCAGCATTTATGACAGGGGGAACACTGAAGCTTTCTTT.

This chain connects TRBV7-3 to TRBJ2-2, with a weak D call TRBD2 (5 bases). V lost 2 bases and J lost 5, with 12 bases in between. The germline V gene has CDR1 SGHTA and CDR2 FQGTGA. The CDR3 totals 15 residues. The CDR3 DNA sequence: TGTGCCAGCAGCTTAGTTACTCCGGGGACCGGGGAGCTGTTTTTT. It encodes CASSLVTPGTGELFF. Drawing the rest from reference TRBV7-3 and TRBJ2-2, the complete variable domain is GAGVSQTPSNKVTEKGKYVELRCDPISGHTALYWYRQSLGQGPEFLIYFQGTGAADDSGLPNDRFFAVRPEGSVSTLKIQRTERGDSAVYLCASSLVTPGTGELFFGEGSRLTVL.

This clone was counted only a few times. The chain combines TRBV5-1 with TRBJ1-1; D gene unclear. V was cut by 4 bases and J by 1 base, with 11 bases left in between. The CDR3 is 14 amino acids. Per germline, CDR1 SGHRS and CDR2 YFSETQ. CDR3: CASSPGTWNTEAFF. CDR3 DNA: TGCGCCAGCAGCCCGGGTACGTGGAACACTGAAGCTTTCTTT.

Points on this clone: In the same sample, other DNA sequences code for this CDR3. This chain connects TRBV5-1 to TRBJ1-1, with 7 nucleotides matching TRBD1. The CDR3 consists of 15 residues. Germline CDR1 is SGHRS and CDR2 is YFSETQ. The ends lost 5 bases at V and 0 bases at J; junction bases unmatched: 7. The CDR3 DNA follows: TGCGCCAGCAGTCCCGGGACAGTGATGAACACTGAAGCTTTCTTT. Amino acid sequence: CASSPGTVMNTEAFF.

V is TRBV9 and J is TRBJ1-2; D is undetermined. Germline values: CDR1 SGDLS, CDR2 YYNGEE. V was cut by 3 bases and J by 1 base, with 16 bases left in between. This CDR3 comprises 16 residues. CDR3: CASSGYSRQLNYGYTF. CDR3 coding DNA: TGTGCCAGCAGCGGATATTCGCGGCAGCTTAACTATGGCTACACCTTC.

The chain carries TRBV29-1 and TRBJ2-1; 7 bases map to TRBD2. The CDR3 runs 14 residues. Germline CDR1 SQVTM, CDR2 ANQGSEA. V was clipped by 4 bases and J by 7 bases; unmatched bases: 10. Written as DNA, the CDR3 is TGCAGCGTTGTTCCAGCGGGACTGAGGAATGAGCAGTTCTTC. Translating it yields CSVVPAGLRNEQFF.

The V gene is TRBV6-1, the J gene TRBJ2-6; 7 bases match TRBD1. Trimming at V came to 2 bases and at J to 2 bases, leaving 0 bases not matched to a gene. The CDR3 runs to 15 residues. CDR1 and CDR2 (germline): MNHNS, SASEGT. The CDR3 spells CASSETGAGANVLTF. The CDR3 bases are TGTGCCAGCAGTGAAACAGGGGCTGGGGCCAACGTCCTGACTTTC.

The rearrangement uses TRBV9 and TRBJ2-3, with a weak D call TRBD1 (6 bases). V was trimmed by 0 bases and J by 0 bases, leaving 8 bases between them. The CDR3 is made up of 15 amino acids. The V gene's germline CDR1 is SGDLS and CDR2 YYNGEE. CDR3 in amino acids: CASSVVQGSTDTQYF. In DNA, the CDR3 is TGTGCCAGCAGCGTAGTTCAGGGGAGCACAGATACGCAGTATTTT.

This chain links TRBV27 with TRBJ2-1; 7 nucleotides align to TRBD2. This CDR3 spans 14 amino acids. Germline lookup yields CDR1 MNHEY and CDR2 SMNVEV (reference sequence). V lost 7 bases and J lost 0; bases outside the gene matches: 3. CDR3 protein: CASTGGNSYNEQFF. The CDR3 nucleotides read TGTGCCAGCACCGGGGGGAACTCCTACAATGAGCAGTTCTTC.

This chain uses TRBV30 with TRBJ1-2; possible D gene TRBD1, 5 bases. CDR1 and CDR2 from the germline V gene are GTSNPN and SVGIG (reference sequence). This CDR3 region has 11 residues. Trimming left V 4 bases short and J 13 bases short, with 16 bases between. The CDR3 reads CAWKGPRRFTF. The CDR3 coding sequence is TGTGCCTGGAAGGGGCCGCGTAGATTCACCTTC.

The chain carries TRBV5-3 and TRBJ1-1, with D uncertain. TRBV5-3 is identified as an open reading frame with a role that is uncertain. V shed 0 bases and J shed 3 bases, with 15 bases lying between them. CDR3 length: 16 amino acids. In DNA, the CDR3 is TGTGCCAGAAGCTTGGCCGTCCGGTTGTCGGACACTGAAGCTTTCTTT. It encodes CARSLAVRLSDTEAFF.

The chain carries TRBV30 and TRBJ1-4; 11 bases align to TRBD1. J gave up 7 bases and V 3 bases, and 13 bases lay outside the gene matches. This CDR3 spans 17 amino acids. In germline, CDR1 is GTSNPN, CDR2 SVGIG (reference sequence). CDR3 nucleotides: TGTGCCTGGAGGTCGGGGGGACAGGGGGAAGATGGTGAAAAACTGTTTTTT. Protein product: CAWRSGGQGEDGEKLFF.

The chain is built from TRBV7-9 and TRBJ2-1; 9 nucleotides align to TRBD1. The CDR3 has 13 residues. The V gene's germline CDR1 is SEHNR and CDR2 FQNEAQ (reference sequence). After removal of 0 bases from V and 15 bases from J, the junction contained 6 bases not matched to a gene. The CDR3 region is CASSLAMGQGGFF. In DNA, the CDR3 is TGTGCCAGCAGCTTAGCTATGGGACAGGGAGGGTTCTTC.

Here the CDR3 DNA reads TGTGCCAGCAGCCGACGACAGGGGCCTCTGGAGACCCAGTACTTC. Translated: CASSRRQGPLETQYF. This chain links TRBV7-6 with TRBJ2-5; TRBD1 matches 8 bases. Germline-derived CDR1 and CDR2 are SGHVS and FNYEAQ. This CDR3 has 15 amino acids. The J segment lost 5 bases and the V segment lost 5 bases, leaving 10 bases of the junction unmatched.

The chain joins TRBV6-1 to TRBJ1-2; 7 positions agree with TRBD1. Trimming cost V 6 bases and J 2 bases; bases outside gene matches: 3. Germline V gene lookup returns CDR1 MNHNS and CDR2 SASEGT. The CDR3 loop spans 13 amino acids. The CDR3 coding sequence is TGTGCCAGCAGCGGGACAGTAAACTATGGCTACACCTTC. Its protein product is CASSGTVNYGYTF.

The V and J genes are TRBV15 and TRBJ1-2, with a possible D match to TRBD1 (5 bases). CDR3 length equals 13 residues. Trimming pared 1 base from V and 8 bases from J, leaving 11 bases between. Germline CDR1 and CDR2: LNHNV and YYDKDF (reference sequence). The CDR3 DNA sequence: TGTGCCACCAGCAGAGGGGGGGGTTGGGGCTACACCTTC. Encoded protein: CATSRGGGWGYTF.

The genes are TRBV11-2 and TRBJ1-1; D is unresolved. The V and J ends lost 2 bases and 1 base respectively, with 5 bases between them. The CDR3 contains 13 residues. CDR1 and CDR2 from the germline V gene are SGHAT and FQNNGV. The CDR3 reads CASSLWPNTEAFF. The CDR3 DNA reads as TGTGCCAGCAGCTTATGGCCGAACACTGAAGCTTTCTTT.